This T cell receptor beta chain emerged from a study of blood T cells in healthy people across ages. With a J-beta primer mix and a sample-barcoded 5' primer, a second PCR ran about 6 to 11 cycles. TCRdb processed the 5' RACE reads anew with MiXCR; each CDR3 protein has one entry. The table records approximately 780,000 distinct CDR3 sequences, about a quarter of them present only once. This clonotype has just a few counts. The CDR3 loop spans 15 amino acids. Losses at the gene ends were 5 bases for V and 7 bases for J; bases not matched to a gene: 8. Per the germline V gene, CDR1 is MNHNY and CDR2 is SVGAGI (reference sequence). The same data also contributed to another study, on T cells of mothers and their children. As that report states: Per mother, over 10 million TCR beta CDR3 reads were obtained; per child, around 2.9 million.

Sequenced material: blood. This receptor was taken from a boy between 10 and 17 years old in good health. This chain uses TRBV6-6 with TRBJ1-6; 7 nucleotides agree with TRBD1. The CDR3, as DNA: TGTGCCAGCAGTCCCTGGGACAGCGGGAATTCACCCCTCCACTTT. It yields the protein CASSPWDSGNSPLHF.